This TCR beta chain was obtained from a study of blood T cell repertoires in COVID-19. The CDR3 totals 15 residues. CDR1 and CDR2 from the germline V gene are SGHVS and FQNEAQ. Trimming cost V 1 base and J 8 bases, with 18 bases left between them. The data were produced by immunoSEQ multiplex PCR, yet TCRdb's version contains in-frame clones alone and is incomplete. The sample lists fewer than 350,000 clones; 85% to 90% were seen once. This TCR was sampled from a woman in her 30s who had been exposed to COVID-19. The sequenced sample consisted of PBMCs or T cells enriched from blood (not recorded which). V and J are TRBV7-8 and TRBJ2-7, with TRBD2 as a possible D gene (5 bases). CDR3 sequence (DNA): TGTGCCAGCAGCTTAGGAGGAGAACCGAGGGATCAGCAGTACTTC. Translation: CASSLGGEPRDQQYF.